A single sample is the source of the 27 T cell receptor beta chains below, sequenced in a study of cytomegalovirus exposure and HLA in healthy donors. A multiplex PCR was run with 60 Vbeta primers and 13 Jbeta primers. The repertoire was sequenced with immunoSEQ multiplex PCR; TCRdb's copy has only in-frame clones and lacks some. Its table lists approximately 96,000 clones. The material sequenced was PBMCs. These receptors were collected from a girl between 10 and 17 years old in good health and CMV-seropositive.

V gene TRBV19 combines with J gene TRBJ2-7, with a possible D match to TRBD1 (6 bases). Germline CDR1 LNHDA, CDR2 SQIVND (reference sequence). Deletions cut 2 bases from V and 3 bases from J, with 11 bases between. The CDR3 sequence is 14 residues long. The CDR3 spells CASSITGPHYEQYF. CDR3 DNA sequence: TGTGCCAGTAGTATAACAGGGCCGCACTACGAGCAGTACTTC.

The chain joins TRBV6-6 to TRBJ1-5; TRBD1 agrees at 9 bases. V trimming: 4 bases; J trimming: 6 bases; junction bases outside the gene matches: 7. Germline V gene sequence: CDR1 MNHNY, CDR2 SVGAGI (reference sequence). This CDR3 contains 15 residues. CDR3 DNA sequence: TGTGCCAGCAGTTTCGACGACAGGGGGGGTCAGCCCCAGCATTTT. Amino acid sequence: CASSFDDRGGQPQHF.

V and J are TRBV7-2 and TRBJ1-6; possibly TRBD1 for D (6 bases). The CDR3 loop spans 16 amino acids. Germline values: CDR1 SGHTA, CDR2 FQGNSA. V shed 2 bases and J shed 10 bases, with 18 bases lying between them. CDR3 sequence (DNA): TGTGCCAGCAGCTTAACCTATGGACAGAAGGGGTCACCCCTCCACTTT. This translates into CASSLTYGQKGSPLHF.

The chain couples TRBV10-3 to TRBJ2-7; 9 bases match TRBD1. The J segment lost 2 bases and the V segment lost 3 bases, leaving 8 bases of the junction unmatched. The germline V gene has CDR1 ENHRY and CDR2 SYGVKD. The CDR3 runs 16 residues. This CDR3 is CAISDMDRGSTYEQYV. The CDR3 DNA reads TGTGCCATCAGTGATATGGACAGGGGTAGCACCTACGAGCAGTACGTC.

V usage is TRBV10-3 and J usage is TRBJ2-3; 9 bases match TRBD2. Per the germline V gene, CDR1 is ENHRY and CDR2 is SYGVKD. CDR3 length: 14 amino acids. V shed 2 bases, J shed 7 bases, and the junction held 4 bases outside the gene matches. DNA for the CDR3: TGTGCCATCAGTGAGATCCCTAGCGGGAATACGCAGTATTTT. This sequence encodes CAISEIPSGNTQYF.

This chain connects TRBV12-5 to TRBJ1-2; 11 bases are shared with TRBD1. V was pared by 2 bases and J by 7 bases, with 9 bases of the junction left unmatched. In germline, CDR1 is LGHNT, CDR2 FRNRAP. This CDR3 contains 16 residues. The CDR3 nucleotides read TGTGCTAGTGGTTTGATTCCCTCCGGGACAGGGGGTGGCTACACCTTC. Translation gives CASGLIPSGTGGGYTF.

Concerning this clone: Sequence at one end of the junction differs from germline and may be a read error. This chain links TRBV9 with TRBJ2-5; D might be TRBD2 (6 bases). This CDR3 comprises 15 residues. Germline-derived CDR1 and CDR2 are SGDLS and YYNGEE. The CDR3 here is CASSVDLRGSSPLDF. The CDR3 DNA follows: TGTGCCAGCAGCGTAGACTTGCGGGGAAGCTCCCCCCTGGACTTC.

This chain links TRBV11-2 with TRBJ2-1; the match to TRBD1 covers 9 bases. The CDR3 is 19 amino acids. J gave up 5 bases and V 5 bases, and 19 bases lay outside the gene matches. Germline CDR1 and CDR2: SGHAT and FQNNGV. The CDR3 DNA is TGTGCCAGCAGCGACGGGATCCGGACAGGGGTTACCAAAAACAATGAGCAGTTCTTC. Translation: CASSDGIRTGVTKNNEQFF.

The chain links TRBV2 to TRBJ2-7; the D gene is possibly TRBD1 (5 bases). V dropped 5 bases and J dropped 2 bases, with 7 bases sitting between them. The CDR3 covers 12 residues. Germline CDR1 and CDR2: SNHLY and FYNNEI. DNA of the CDR3: TGTGCCAGCAGTCTGGACACCTACGAGCAGTACTTC. Encoded protein: CASSLDTYEQYF.

The V gene is TRBV5-6, the J gene TRBJ2-2; D uncertain. The CDR3 totals 15 residues. V lost 0 bases and J 6 bases, leaving 12 bases between the germline ends. Germline V gene sequence: CDR1 SGHDT, CDR2 YYEEEE. DNA for the CDR3: TGTGCCAGCAGCTTGGCAGGATTAACATCCGGGGAGCTGTTTTTT. Translation gives CASSLAGLTSGELFF.

CDR3 in DNA: TGCAGTGCTAGTGGCCGGGATGAGCAGTTCTTC. It yields the protein CSASGRDEQFF. This chain links TRBV20-1 with TRBJ2-1; no clear D. The germline CDR1 and CDR2 sequences are DFQATT and SNEGSKA (reference sequence). The V end lost 3 bases, the J end lost 8 bases, and 8 bases lay between the germline ends. CDR3 length equals 11 residues.

The chain recombines TRBV6-6 with TRBJ1-5; a possible D gene is TRBD1 (6 bases). Germline CDR1 MNHNY, CDR2 SVGAGI (reference sequence). This CDR3 region has 15 residues. The ends were cut back, 5 bases at V and 3 bases at J, with 14 bases in the middle. CDR3 protein: CASSPLGGVNQPQHF. For the CDR3, the DNA is TGTGCCAGCAGTCCCTTAGGGGGAGTCAATCAGCCCCAGCATTTT.

The V gene is TRBV28, the J gene TRBJ1-5; D gene unclear. With 2 bases removed from V and 0 bases from J, the gap between germline ends came to 11 bases. The CDR3 spans 16 residues. The germline gives CDR1 MDHEN, CDR2 SYDVKM. CDR3 protein: CASSLAPQFSNQPQHF. As DNA, the CDR3 is TGTGCCAGCAGTTTAGCCCCACAATTTAGCAATCAGCCCCAGCATTTT.

The chain joins TRBV7-6 to TRBJ1-6, with D unclear. Germline assignment: CDR1 SGHVS and CDR2 FNYEAQ. This CDR3 has 15 residues. V was shortened by 5 bases and J by 9 bases, with 17 bases between the two germline ends. CDR3 sequence reads: CASSALGSEGSPLHF. The CDR3, as DNA: TGTGCCAGCAGCGCCTTAGGGAGTGAGGGTTCACCCCTCCACTTT.

This chain links TRBV5-4 with TRBJ2-7; 8 positions match TRBD2. Germline V lookup: CDR1 SGHNT, CDR2 YYREEE (reference sequence). The ends lost 1 base at V and 5 bases at J; junction bases unmatched: 8. The CDR3 covers 15 residues. The CDR3, as DNA: TGTGCCAGCAGCTTGATAGGCGGGACTAGTAACGAGCAGTACTTC. Translating gives CASSLIGGTSNEQYF.

The gene calls are TRBV18 and TRBJ2-3; tentative D call: TRBD1 (5 bases). From germline, CDR1 is KGHSH and CDR2 LQKENI. Trimming cost V 4 bases and J 0 bases, with 14 bases left between them. CDR3 length: 16 residues. CDR3 in amino acids: CASSLRQTSSTDTQYF. CDR3 DNA: TGTGCCAGCTCACTACGACAGACTTCTAGCACAGATACGCAGTATTTT.

The chain links TRBV30 to TRBJ1-1, with 8 bases matching TRBD1. J gave up 5 bases and V 0 bases, and 5 bases lay outside the gene matches. CDR3 length: 14 amino acids. Germline CDR1 and CDR2: GTSNPN and SVGIG (reference sequence). In DNA, the CDR3 is TGTGCCTGGAGTGTCAGGGGGCTGGGAACTGAAGCTTTCTTT. Encoded protein: CAWSVRGLGTEAFF. The variable domain in full, with the rest retrieved from reference TRBV30 and TRBJ1-1, is SQTIHQWPATLVQPVGSPLSLECTVEGTSNPNLYWYRQAAGRGLQLLFYSVGIGQISSEVPQNLSASRPQDRQFILSSKKLLLSDSGFYLCAWSVRGLGTEAFFGQGTRLTVV.

This chain connects TRBV4-3 to TRBJ2-3; 9 bases line up with TRBD1. Germline V gene sequence: CDR1 LGHNA, CDR2 YSLEER. The CDR3 spans 16 residues. The J segment lost 3 bases and the V segment lost 4 bases, leaving 8 bases of the junction unmatched. For the CDR3, the DNA is TGCGCCAGCAGCCTCGCTTGGGACAGGGCTACAGATACGCAGTATTTT. Translation: CASSLAWDRATDTQYF.

The chain combines TRBV4-1 with TRBJ1-5; tentative D call: TRBD1 (6 bases). Germline loops: CDR1 MGHRA, CDR2 YSYEKL. This CDR3 is built from 15 residues. Trimming pared 0 bases from V and 6 bases from J, leaving 12 bases between. This CDR3 is CASSQDHRESQPQHF. The CDR3 DNA follows: TGCGCCAGCAGCCAAGATCACAGGGAAAGTCAGCCCCAGCATTTT.

This chain uses TRBV30 with TRBJ2-3, with D maybe TRBD2 (6 bases). The V end was cut by 3 bases, the J end by 2 bases, with 15 bases between. The germline V gene encodes CDR1 GTSNPN and CDR2 SVGIG (reference sequence). The CDR3 contains 15 residues. Written as DNA, the CDR3 is TGTGCCTGGAGCCTCGGAGGGGATAACACAGATACGCAGTATTTT. Protein: CAWSLGGDNTDTQYF.

The J gene is TRBJ2-1, the V gene TRBV9; D might be TRBD1 (5 bases). V was cut by 3 bases and J by 0 bases, with 10 bases left in between. This CDR3 spans 15 amino acids. In germline, CDR1 is SGDLS, CDR2 YYNGEE. In nucleotides, the CDR3 is TGTGCCAGCAGCGGGGGCCCTAGCTCCTACAATGAGCAGTTCTTC. Residues: CASSGGPSSYNEQFF.

The chain recombines TRBV14 with TRBJ2-5, with 10 bases matching TRBD2. Germline CDR1 SGHDN, CDR2 FVKESK. The V segment lost 3 bases and the J segment 6 bases; nucleotides outside the gene matches: 7. The CDR3 extends over 15 amino acids. CDR3: CASSHWLAGAKTQYF. The DNA of the CDR3 is TGTGCCAGCAGCCATTGGCTAGCGGGGGCCAAGACCCAGTACTTC.

V usage is TRBV7-2 and J usage is TRBJ1-2; TRBD1 matches at 8 bases. The CDR3 contains 16 residues. V gave up 1 base and J gave up 7 bases; unmatched junction bases: 11. Germline V lookup: CDR1 SGHTA, CDR2 FQGNSA. The CDR3 DNA reads TGTGCCAGCAGCTTAGTAATCATGCAGGGGGCAGGTGGCTACACCTTC. The encoded protein is CASSLVIMQGAGGYTF. Looking up the rest from reference TRBV7-2 and TRBJ1-2 gives the full variable domain: GAGVSQSPSNKVTEKGKDVELRCDPISGHTALYWYRQSLGQGLEFLIYFQGNSAPDKSGLPSDRFSAERTGGSVSTLTIQRTQQEDSAVYLCASSLVIMQGAGGYTFGSGTRLTVV.

This sequence joins TRBV6-5 and TRBJ1-2; 8 bases are a match to TRBD1. Germline lookup yields CDR1 MNHEY and CDR2 SVGAGI. J was trimmed by 4 bases and V by 2 bases; bases with no gene match: 3. The CDR3 loop spans 14 amino acids. The CDR3 is CASSYGTGLYGYTF. The CDR3 DNA is TGTGCCAGCAGTTACGGGACAGGTCTCTATGGCTACACCTTC.

The rearrangement joins TRBV9 to TRBJ1-5, with D possibly being TRBD1 (6 bases). Trimming pared 0 bases from V and 3 bases from J, leaving 10 bases between. The CDR3 length is 15 residues. Germline CDR1 SGDLS, CDR2 YYNGEE. CDR3 nucleotides: TGTGCCAGCAGCGTAGCAGGGGAACCCAATCAGCCCCAGCATTTT. This encodes CASSVAGEPNQPQHF.

This chain uses TRBV28 with TRBJ2-1; D might be TRBD2 (7 bases). The germline V gene has CDR1 MDHEN and CDR2 SYDVKM. With 3 bases removed from V and 6 bases from J, the gap between germline ends came to 18 bases. The CDR3 is 16 amino acids. The CDR3 loop is CASSFLWGGGSNEQFF. In DNA, the CDR3 is TGTGCCAGCAGTTTCCTTTGGGGCGGGGGCTCCAATGAGCAGTTCTTC.

This rearrangement joins TRBV19 to TRBJ2-3; 7 bases fit TRBD1. CDR1 is LNHDA and CDR2 is SQIVND in the germline V gene (reference sequence). J lost 3 bases, V lost 7 bases, and 7 bases had no gene match. CDR3 length: 14 residues. The CDR3 DNA reads as TGTGCCAGTAACGCAGGGGGTTCGACAGATACGCAGTATTTT. It codes for CASNAGGSTDTQYF.